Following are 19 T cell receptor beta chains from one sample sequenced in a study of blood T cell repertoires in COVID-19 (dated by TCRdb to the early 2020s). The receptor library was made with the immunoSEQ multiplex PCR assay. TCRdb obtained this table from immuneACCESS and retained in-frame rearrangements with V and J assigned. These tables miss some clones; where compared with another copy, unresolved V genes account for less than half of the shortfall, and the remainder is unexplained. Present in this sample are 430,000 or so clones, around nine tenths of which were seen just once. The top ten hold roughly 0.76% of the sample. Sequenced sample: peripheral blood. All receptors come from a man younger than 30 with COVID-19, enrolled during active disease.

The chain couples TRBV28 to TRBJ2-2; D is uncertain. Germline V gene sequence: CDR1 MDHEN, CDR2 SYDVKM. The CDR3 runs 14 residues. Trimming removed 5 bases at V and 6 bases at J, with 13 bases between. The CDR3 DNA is TGTGCCAGCAGTCCCCACGCGCCGTCCGGGGAGCTGTTTTTT. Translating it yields CASSPHAPSGELFF. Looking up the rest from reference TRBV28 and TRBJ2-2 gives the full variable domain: DVKVTQSSRYLVKRTGEKVFLECVQDMDHENMFWYRQDPGLGLRLIYFSYDVKMKEKGDIPEGYSVSREKKERFSLILESASTNQTSMYLCASSPHAPSGELFFGEGSRLTVL.

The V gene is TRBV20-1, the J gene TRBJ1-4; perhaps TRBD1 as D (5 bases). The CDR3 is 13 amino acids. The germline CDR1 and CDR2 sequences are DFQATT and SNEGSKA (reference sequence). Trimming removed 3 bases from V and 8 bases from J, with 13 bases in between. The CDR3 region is CSASWGKREKLFF. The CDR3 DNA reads TGCAGTGCTAGTTGGGGCAAAAGGGAAAAACTGTTTTTT.

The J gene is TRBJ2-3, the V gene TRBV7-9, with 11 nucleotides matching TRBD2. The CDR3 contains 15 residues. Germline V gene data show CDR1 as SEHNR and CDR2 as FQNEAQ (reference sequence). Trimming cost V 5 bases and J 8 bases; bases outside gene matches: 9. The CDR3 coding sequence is TGTGCCAGCAGCCTGCTAGCGGGAGGAAGGAGTACGCAGTATTTT. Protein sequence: CASSLLAGGRSTQYF.

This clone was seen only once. The CDR3 here is CASSQDPQGLSGNTIYF. As DNA, the CDR3 is TGTGCCAGCAGCCAAGATCCCCAGGGACTCTCTGGAAACACCATATATTTT. V and J are TRBV3-1 (or the pseudogene TRBV3-2) and TRBJ1-3; a weak D match, TRBD1 (5 bases). The V gene lost 0 bases and the J gene lost 0 bases, with 12 bases spanning the gap. Germline-derived CDR1 and CDR2 are LGHDT and YNNKEL (reference sequence). CDR3 length equals 17 residues.

CDR3 bases: TGTGCCAGCAGCCCCGTTGGGGGACAGAACTATGGCTACACCTTC. This encodes CASSPVGGQNYGYTF. The chain recombines TRBV7-9 with TRBJ1-2; 7 bases map to TRBD1. J gave up 2 bases and V 5 bases, and 8 bases lay outside the gene matches. The germline CDR1 and CDR2 sequences are SEHNR and FQNEAQ (reference sequence). This CDR3 is built from 15 residues. The full variable domain, its missing parts supplied by reference TRBV7-9 and TRBJ1-2, is DTGVSQNPRHKITKRGQNVTFRCDPISEHNRLYWYRQTLGQGPEFLTYFQNEAQLEKSRLLSDRFSAERPKGSFSTLEIQRTEQGDSAMYLCASSPVGGQNYGYTFGSGTRLTVV.

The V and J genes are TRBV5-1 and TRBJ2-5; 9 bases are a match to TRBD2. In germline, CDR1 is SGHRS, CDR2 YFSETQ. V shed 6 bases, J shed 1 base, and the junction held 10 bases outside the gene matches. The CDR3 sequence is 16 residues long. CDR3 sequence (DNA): TGCGCCAGCATTAGGGGTAGCGGGAGATCCCAAGAGACCCAGTACTTC. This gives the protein CASIRGSGRSQETQYF.

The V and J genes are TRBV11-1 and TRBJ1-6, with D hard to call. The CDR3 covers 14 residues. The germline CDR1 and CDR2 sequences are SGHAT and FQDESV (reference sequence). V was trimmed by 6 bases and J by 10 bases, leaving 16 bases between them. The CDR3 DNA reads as TGTGCCAGCAGGCCGACGGGAAAGGGATCACCCCTCCACTTT. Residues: CASRPTGKGSPLHF.

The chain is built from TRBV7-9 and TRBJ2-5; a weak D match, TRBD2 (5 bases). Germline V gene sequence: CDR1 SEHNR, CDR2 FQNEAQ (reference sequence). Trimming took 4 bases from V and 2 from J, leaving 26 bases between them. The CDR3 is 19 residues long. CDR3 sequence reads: CASSSSLLVKNTDQETQYF. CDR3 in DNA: TGTGCCAGCAGCTCTTCGTTACTAGTCAAGAATACGGATCAAGAGACCCAGTACTTC.

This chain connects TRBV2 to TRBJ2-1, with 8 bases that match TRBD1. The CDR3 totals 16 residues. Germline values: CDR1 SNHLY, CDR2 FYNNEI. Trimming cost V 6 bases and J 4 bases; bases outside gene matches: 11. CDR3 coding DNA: TGTGCCAGCAGCGGACAGGGCGGGCGACAGTACAATGAGCAGTTCTTC. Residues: CASSGQGGRQYNEQFF.

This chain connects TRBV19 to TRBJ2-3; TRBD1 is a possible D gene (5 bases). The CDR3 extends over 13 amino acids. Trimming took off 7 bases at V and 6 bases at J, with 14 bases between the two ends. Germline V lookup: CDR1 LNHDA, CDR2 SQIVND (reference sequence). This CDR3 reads CASKGADLDTQYF. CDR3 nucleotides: TGTGCCAGTAAAGGGGCGGACCTTGATACGCAGTATTTT. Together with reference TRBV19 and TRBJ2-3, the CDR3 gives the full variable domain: DGGITQSPKYLFRKEGQNVTLSCEQNLNHDAMYWYRQDPGQGLRLIYYSQIVNDFQKGDIAEGYSVSREKKESFPLTVTSAQKNPTAFYLCASKGADLDTQYFGPGTRLTVL.

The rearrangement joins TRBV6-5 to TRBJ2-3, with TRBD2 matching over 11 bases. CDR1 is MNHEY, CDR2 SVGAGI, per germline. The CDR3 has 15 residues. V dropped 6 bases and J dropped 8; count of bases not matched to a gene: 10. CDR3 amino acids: CASRELSGGAGTQYF. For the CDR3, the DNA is TGTGCCAGCAGGGAGCTTAGCGGGGGGGCGGGTACGCAGTATTTT.

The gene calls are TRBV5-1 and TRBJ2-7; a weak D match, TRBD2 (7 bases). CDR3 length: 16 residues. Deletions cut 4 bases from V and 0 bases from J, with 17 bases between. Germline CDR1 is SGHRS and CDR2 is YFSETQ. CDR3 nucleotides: TGCGCCAGCAGCGCAATAACAGGGAGGGGCTCCTACGAGCAGTACTTC. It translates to CASSAITGRGSYEQYF.

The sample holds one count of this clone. The CDR3 DNA sequence: TGTGCCAGCGCAAACTTGGGCCTTCTGGACACTGAAGCTTTCTTT. This sequence encodes CASANLGLLDTEAFF. This sequence joins TRBV7-8 and TRBJ1-1; D gene ambiguous. Per germline, CDR1 SGHVS and CDR2 FQNEAQ. Trimming stripped 8 bases from V and 3 bases from J, with 19 bases between. This CDR3 is 15 amino acids long.

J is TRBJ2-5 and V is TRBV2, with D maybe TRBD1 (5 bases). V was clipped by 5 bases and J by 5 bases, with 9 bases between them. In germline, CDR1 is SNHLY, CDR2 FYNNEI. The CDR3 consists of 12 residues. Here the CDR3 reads CASSRTQETQYF. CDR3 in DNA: TGTGCCAGCAGTCGGACACAGGAGACCCAGTACTTC.

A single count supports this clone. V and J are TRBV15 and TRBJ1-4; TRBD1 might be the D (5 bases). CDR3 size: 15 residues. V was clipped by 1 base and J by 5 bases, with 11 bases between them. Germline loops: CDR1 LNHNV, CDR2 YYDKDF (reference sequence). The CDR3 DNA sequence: TGTGCCACCAGCAGAGGGGGGGATCAGAATGAAAAACTGTTTTTT. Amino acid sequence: CATSRGGDQNEKLFF.

CDR3 coding DNA: TGTGCCAGCAGCGTAGTTGCGACAGGGAACACTGAAGCTTTCTTT. It specifies CASSVVATGNTEAFF. V gene TRBV9 combines with J gene TRBJ1-1, with D possibly TRBD1 on 6 matching bases. The germline V gene has CDR1 SGDLS and CDR2 YYNGEE. V shed 0 bases and J shed 1 base, with 10 bases lying between them. This CDR3 is built from 15 residues.

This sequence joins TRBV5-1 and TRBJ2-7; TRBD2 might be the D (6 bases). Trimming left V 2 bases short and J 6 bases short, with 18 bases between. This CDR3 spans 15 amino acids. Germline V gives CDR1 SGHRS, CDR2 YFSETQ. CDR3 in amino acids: CASSLAGTSVGEQYF. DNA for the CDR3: TGCGCCAGCAGCTTAGCCGGGACTTCTGTTGGCGAGCAGTACTTC. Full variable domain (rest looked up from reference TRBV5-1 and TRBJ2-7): KAGVTQTPRYLIKTRGQQVTLSCSPISGHRSVSWYQQTPGQGLQFLFEYFSETQRNKGNFPGRFSGRQFSNSRSEMNVSTLELGDSALYLCASSLAGTSVGEQYFGPGTRLTVT.

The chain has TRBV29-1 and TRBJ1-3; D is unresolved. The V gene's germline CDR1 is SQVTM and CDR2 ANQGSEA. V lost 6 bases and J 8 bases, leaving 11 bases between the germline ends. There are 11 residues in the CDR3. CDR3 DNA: TGCAGCGTCCTTAGTTTCGACACCATATATTTT. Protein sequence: CSVLSFDTIYF.

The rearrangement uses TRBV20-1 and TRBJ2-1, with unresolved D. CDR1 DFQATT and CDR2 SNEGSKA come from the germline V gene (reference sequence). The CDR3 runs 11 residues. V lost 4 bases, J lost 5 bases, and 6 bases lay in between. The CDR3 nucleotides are TGCAGTGCTATCGGTCACAATGAGCAGTTCTTC. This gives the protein CSAIGHNEQFF.